One sample yielded the 12 T cell receptor beta chains listed below, sequenced in a study of blood T cell repertoires in COVID-19. Assay: immunoSEQ multiplex PCR; the TCRdb copy retains only in-frame clones and omits some. In the table there are about 100,000 clones, 80% to 90% of which are singletons. The sample was peripheral blood. Receptor source: a human donor in a cohort sampled during active COVID-19.

This chain connects TRBV7-9 to TRBJ1-2; 8 bases agree with TRBD1. J was trimmed by 7 bases and V by 3 bases; bases with no gene match: 4. Germline lookup yields CDR1 SEHNR and CDR2 FQNEAQ (reference sequence). This CDR3 comprises 13 residues. DNA of the CDR3: TGTGCCAGCAGCTTGACAGGGGACGCTGGCTACACCTTC. The encoded protein is CASSLTGDAGYTF.

The V gene is TRBV18, the J gene TRBJ1-5; 9 bases match TRBD1. There are 15 residues in the CDR3. J was trimmed by 6 bases and V by 1 base; bases with no gene match: 4. CDR1 KGHSH and CDR2 LQKENI come from the germline V gene. CDR3 amino acids: CASSPRDRDGQPQHF. Written as DNA, the CDR3 is TGTGCCAGCTCACCACGGGACAGGGATGGTCAGCCCCAGCATTTT.

The genes are TRBV6-2 or TRBV6-3 and TRBJ1-6; D unresolved. Germline CDR1 is MNHEY and CDR2 is SVGEGT. The CDR3 consists of 16 residues. The germline V and J ends were trimmed by 4 bases and 9 bases, with 19 bases remaining between them. The CDR3: CASSSRTEVEVSPLHF. CDR3 nucleotides: TGTGCCAGCAGTTCCAGGACGGAGGTCGAGGTTTCACCCCTCCACTTT.

This clone was observed a handful of times. The chain joins TRBV4-1 to TRBJ2-7; TRBD1 agrees at 9 bases. Trimming at V came to 4 bases and at J to 2 bases, leaving 9 bases not matched to a gene. CDR1 is MGHRA, CDR2 YSYEKL, per germline. The CDR3 has 16 amino acids. In DNA form, the CDR3 reads TGCGCCAGCAGCCCTTACCCCGGGACAGGGACCTACGAGCAGTACTTC. Translation gives CASSPYPGTGTYEQYF.

The CDR3 loop reads CASSPVRGMQETQYF. CDR3 DNA: TGTGCCAGCTCACCAGTCAGGGGTATGCAAGAGACCCAGTACTTC. The chain joins TRBV18 to TRBJ2-5, with D tentatively TRBD1 (6 bases). V lost 2 bases and J lost 2, with 12 bases in between. Germline assignment: CDR1 KGHSH and CDR2 LQKENI. CDR3 length: 15 amino acids.

This rearrangement joins TRBV28 to TRBJ2-7; 12 bases line up with TRBD2. The CDR3 extends over 15 amino acids. V dropped 6 bases and J dropped 4; count of bases not matched to a gene: 7. Germline V gene lookup returns CDR1 MDHEN and CDR2 SYDVKM. CDR3 DNA sequence: TGTGCCAGCAGACAAACTAGCGGGAGGTTATACGAGCAGTACTTC. Translating it yields CASRQTSGRLYEQYF.

The chain recombines TRBV19 with TRBJ1-4; D is possibly TRBD1 (5 bases). In germline, CDR1 is LNHDA, CDR2 SQIVND (reference sequence). This CDR3 spans 15 amino acids. Trimming removed 5 bases at V and 3 bases at J, with 13 bases between. The CDR3 loop reads CASSRTGSANEKLFF. In DNA form, the CDR3 reads TGTGCCAGTAGTCGAACAGGCAGCGCTAATGAAAAACTGTTTTTT.

This chain links TRBV5-1 with TRBJ2-1; 14 bases are shared with TRBD2. V gave up 4 bases and J gave up 4 bases; unmatched junction bases: 7. The germline gives CDR1 SGHRS, CDR2 YFSETQ. This CDR3 is built from 17 residues. The CDR3 here is CASSTGLAGGSYNEQFF. CDR3 nucleotides: TGCGCCAGCAGCACCGGACTAGCGGGAGGCTCTTACAATGAGCAGTTCTTC.

The V gene is TRBV19, the J gene TRBJ2-1; 7 bases map to TRBD2. Germline V gene data show CDR1 as LNHDA and CDR2 as SQIVND (reference sequence). This CDR3 comprises 16 residues. Trimming took 2 bases from V and 8 from J; bases not matched to a gene: 12. The CDR3 nucleotides read TGTGCCAGTAGTATAAGATCTTCGGGCGGGAGCCATGAGCAGTTCTTC. Encoded protein: CASSIRSSGGSHEQFF.

The chain has TRBV7-8 and TRBJ2-7; 7 bases map to TRBD2. Germline values: CDR1 SGHVS, CDR2 FQNEAQ. V shed 9 bases, J shed 3 bases, and the junction held 8 bases outside the gene matches. This CDR3 comprises 13 residues. For the CDR3, the DNA is TGTGCCAGTACCGGGACTAACGTCTACGAGCAGTACTTC. Amino acids: CASTGTNVYEQYF.

The chain couples TRBV14 to TRBJ1-6; 8 nucleotides align to TRBD1. Per germline, CDR1 SGHDN and CDR2 FVKESK. This CDR3 is 16 amino acids long. With 1 base clipped from V and 6 bases from J, the junction kept 5 bases outside the gene matches. The CDR3 is CASSQGRTGPNSPLHF. DNA of the CDR3: TGTGCCAGCAGCCAAGGCAGGACAGGGCCTAATTCACCCCTCCACTTT.

The chain combines TRBV10-1 with TRBJ2-1; 9 bases agree with TRBD2. Germline CDR1 and CDR2: WNHNN and SYGVQD (reference sequence). This CDR3 region has 16 residues. V shed 2 bases and J 5 bases; nucleotides not matched to a gene: 7. CDR3 residues: CASSEPTERGDNEQFF. CDR3 in DNA: TGCGCCAGCAGTGAGCCTACGGAGCGGGGGGACAATGAGCAGTTCTTC.